This section outlines one T cell receptor beta chain sequence together with its context. The CDR3 loop spans 15 amino acids. Germline V lookup: CDR1 SGHDN, CDR2 FVKESK. V was cut by 4 bases and J by 1 base, with 13 bases left in between. The data were obtained in a study of blood T cell repertoires in COVID-19. Clones were read by immunoSEQ multiplex PCR, and TCRdb kept only the in-frame ones, dropping some. The data contain 250,000 or so clones, over 80% of them singletons. The sequence derives from a woman aged 25-40 years who had been exposed to COVID-19. The chain couples TRBV14 to TRBJ1-2; the D gene is possibly TRBD1 (6 bases). Sequenced: PBMCs or T cells enriched from blood (not recorded which). CDR3 residues: CASSPGAGVNYGYTF. CDR3 DNA: TGTGCCAGCAGCCCAGGGGCAGGGGTTAACTATGGCTACACCTTC.